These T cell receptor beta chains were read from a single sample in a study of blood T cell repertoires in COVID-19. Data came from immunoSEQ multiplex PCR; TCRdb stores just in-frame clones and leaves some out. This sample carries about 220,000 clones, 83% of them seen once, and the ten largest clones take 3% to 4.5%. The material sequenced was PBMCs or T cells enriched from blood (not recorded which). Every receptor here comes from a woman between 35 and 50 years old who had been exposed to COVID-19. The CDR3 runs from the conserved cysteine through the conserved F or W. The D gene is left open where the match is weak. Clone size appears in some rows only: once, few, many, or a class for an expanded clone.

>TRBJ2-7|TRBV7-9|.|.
TGTGCCAGCAGCTTAGGGTGGGGGGGGCAAGTACCCTACGAGCAGTACTTC
CASSLGWGGQVPYEQYF
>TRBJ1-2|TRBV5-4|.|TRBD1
TGTGCCAGCAGCTTTAACAGGGGAGCGGGCTATGGCTACACCTTC
CASSFNRGAGYGYTF
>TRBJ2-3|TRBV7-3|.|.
TGTGCCAGCAGCCGAGGATATAGCACAGATACGCAGTATTTT
CASSRGYSTDTQYF
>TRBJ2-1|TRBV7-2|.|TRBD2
TGTGCCAGCAGCTTGCGCTTAGCGGGGGGTGACAATGAGCAGTTCTTC
CASSLRLAGGDNEQFF
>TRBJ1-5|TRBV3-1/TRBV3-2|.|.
TGTGCCAGCAGCCAAGCTCGGAGTCCCCACCCTTCTATTAACAATCAGCCCCAGCATTTT
CASSQARSPHPSINNQPQHF
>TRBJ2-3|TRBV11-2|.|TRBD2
TGTGCCAGCAGCTTACGCTGGGCTAGCGGGGGGGCGGAGACAGATACGCAGTATTTT
CASSLRWASGGAETDTQYF
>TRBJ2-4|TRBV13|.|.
TGTGCCAGCACCGTTTCGACACCCAAAAACATTCAGTACTTC
CASTVSTPKNIQYF
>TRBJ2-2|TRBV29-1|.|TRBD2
TGCAGCGTAGGGACTAGCGGGGTTAATACCGGGGAGCTGTTTTTT
CSVGTSGVNTGELFF
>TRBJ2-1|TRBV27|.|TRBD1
TGTGCCAGTAGACAGGGCAGCTCCTACAATGAGCAGTTCTTC
CASRQGSSYNEQFF
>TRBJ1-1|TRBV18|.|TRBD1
TGTGCCAGCTCACCACGAACAAACGGGGACAGCACTGAAGCTTTCTTT
CASSPRTNGDSTEAFF
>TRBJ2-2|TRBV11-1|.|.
TGTGCCAGCAGCTTCGGAGACGGGGAGCTGTTTTTT
CASSFGDGELFF
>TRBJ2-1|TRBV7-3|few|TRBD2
TGTGCCAGCAGCTTTAGCGGGGGGGCTCCCAATGAGCAGTTCTTC
CASSFSGGAPNEQFF
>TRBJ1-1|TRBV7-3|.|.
TGTGCCAGCAGCGCCCAGATGAACACTGAAGCTTTCTTT
CASSAQMNTEAFF
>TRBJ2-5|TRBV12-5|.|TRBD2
TGTGCTAGTGGTTTGCCGCGGACTAGCGGGGGAGGTACCCAGTACTTC
CASGLPRTSGGGTQYF
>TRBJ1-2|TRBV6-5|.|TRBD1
TGTGCCAGCAGTTACTCGCGGACAGGATCCCGCTATGGCTACACCTTC
CASSYSRTGSRYGYTF
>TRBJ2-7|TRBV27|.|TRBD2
TGTGCCGCAGGAGCCCCACTGGGGACTAGTCCACAGTACTTC
CAAGAPLGTSPQYF
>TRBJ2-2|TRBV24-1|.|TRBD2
TGTGCCACCAGTGATCCCCGAGCGGGGGGGACTTATACCGGGGAGCTGTTTTTT
CATSDPRAGGTYTGELFF
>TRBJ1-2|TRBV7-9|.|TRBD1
TGTGCCAGCAGCCCTACGGGACAGGGGGCCCCCTATGGCTACACCTTC
CASSPTGQGAPYGYTF
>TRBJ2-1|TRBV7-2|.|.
TGTGCCAGCAGCTTAGGACAGGCCAATGAGCAGTTCTTC
CASSLGQANEQFF
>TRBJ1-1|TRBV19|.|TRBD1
TGTGCCAGTTCCACGTGGACAGGGCTGAACACTGAAGCTTTCTTT
CASSTWTGLNTEAFF
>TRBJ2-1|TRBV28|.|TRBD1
TGTGCCAGCATTTTACCGGGACAGGGCGGGGGGCAGTTCTTC
CASILPGQGGGQFF
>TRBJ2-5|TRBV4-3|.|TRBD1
TGCGCCAGCAGCCAAGTTCAGGGGGCAGGTGAGACCCAGTACTTC
CASSQVQGAGETQYF
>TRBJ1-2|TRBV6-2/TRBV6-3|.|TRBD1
TGTGCCAGCAGTTACTCGGACTGGGGACAGCACTACACCTTC
CASSYSDWGQHYTF
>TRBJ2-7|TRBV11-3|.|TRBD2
TGTGCCAGCAGCTTGGGCAGCGGGGGAATTTCCTACGAGCAGTACTTC
CASSLGSGGISYEQYF
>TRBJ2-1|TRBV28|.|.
TGTGCCAGCAGCCAAGGGGGGGGCAGGTACAATGAGCAGTTCTTC
CASSQGGGRYNEQFF
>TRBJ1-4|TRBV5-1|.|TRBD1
TGCGCCAGCAGCCCCGACAGGGGGCATTCTAATGAAAAACTGTTTTTT
CASSPDRGHSNEKLFF
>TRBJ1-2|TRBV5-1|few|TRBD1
TGCGCCAGCAGCCTAGTGGGACAGGGAAATTTGCTTGGCTACACCTTC
CASSLVGQGNLLGYTF
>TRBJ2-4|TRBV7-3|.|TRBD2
TGTGCCAGCAGCTCGGGGAGGGAAAACATTCAGTACTTC
CASSSGRENIQYF
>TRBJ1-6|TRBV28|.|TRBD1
TGTGCCAGCGGGCCAACACCCGGGACAGGGGCCTATAATTCACCCCTCCACTTT
CASGPTPGTGAYNSPLHF
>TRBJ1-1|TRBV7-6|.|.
TGTGCCAGCAGCCCCCGTGGGAGTCTCCCGTCGGAAGCTTTCTTT
CASSPRGSLPSEAFF
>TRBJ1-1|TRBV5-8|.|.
TGTGCCAGCAGCTTTCGTACTGAAGCTTTCTTT
CASSFRTEAFF
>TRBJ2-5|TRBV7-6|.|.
TGTGCCAGCAGCTTAGAAGTAGAGGAGACCCAGTACTTC
CASSLEVEETQYF
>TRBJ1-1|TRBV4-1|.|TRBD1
TGCGCCAGCAGCCAAGGAACAGGGGGCATGAACACTGAAGCTTTCTTT
CASSQGTGGMNTEAFF
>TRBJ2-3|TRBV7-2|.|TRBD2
TGTGCCAGCAGCTCTCGACTAGCGGGGAGCACAGATACGCAGTATTTT
CASSSRLAGSTDTQYF
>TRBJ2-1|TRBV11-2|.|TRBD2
TGTGCCAGCAACTCACTAGCGGGGGGGAGGAATGAGCAGTTCTTC
CASNSLAGGRNEQFF
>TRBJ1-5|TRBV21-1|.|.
TGTGCCAGCAGCAACAGTGCGGTCGGGCAGCCCCAGCATTTT
CASSNSAVGQPQHF
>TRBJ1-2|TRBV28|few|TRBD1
TGTGCCAGCAGTTTGCCGGACAGGGGGCCTGGCTACACCTTC
CASSLPDRGPGYTF
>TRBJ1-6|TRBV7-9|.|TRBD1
TGTGCCAGCAGCCCTCGACAGGGGGCGAATTCACCCCTCCACTTT
CASSPRQGANSPLHF
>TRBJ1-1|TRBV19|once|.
TGTGCCAGTACCTCACAGGGTTGGGCTTTCTTT
CASTSQGWAFF
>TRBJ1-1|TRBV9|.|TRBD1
TGTGCCAGCAGCGTCGACAGGGGAAAAGCTTTCTTT
CASSVDRGKAFF
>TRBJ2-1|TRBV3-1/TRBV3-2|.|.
TGTGCCAGCAGCCCTGGGGCAGGGGCCTACAATGAGCAGTTCTTC
CASSPGAGAYNEQFF
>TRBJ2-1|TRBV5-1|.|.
TGCGCCAGCAGCGGGGGGTCCCAGGTCGATGAGCAGTTCTTC
CASSGGSQVDEQFF
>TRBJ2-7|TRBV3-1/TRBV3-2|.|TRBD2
TGTGCCAGCAGCCAAGGCCGGGGGGGAGGCTACGAGCAGTACTTC
CASSQGRGGGYEQYF
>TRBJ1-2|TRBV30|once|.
TGTGCCTGGAGTCCACAGGGAAACTATGGCTACACCTTC
CAWSPQGNYGYTF
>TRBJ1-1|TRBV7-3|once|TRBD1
TGTGCCAGCAGCTCAGACGTCGGACAGGGGGCCACTGAAGCTTTCTTT
CASSSDVGQGATEAFF
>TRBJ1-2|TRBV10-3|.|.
TGTGCCATCAAACCGGGGGAGGACTATGGCTACACCTTC
CAIKPGEDYGYTF
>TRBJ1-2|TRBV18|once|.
TGTGCCAGCTCACCAAGAGGGAACTATGGCTACACCTTC
CASSPRGNYGYTF
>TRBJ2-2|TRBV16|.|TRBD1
TGTGCCAGCAGCCAATCTACAGGGGAAGCCCACACCGGGGAGCTGTTTTTT
CASSQSTGEAHTGELFF
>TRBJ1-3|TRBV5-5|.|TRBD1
TGTGCCAGCAGCTCGGTCCGGGACAGGGGGGCTGGAAACACCATATATTTT
CASSSVRDRGAGNTIYF
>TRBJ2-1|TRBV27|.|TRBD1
TGTGCCAGCAGTGCGCGTCAGGGGGCCAGGGGCAATGAGCAGTTCTTC
CASSARQGARGNEQFF